The TCR beta chain under discussion was sequenced for a study of T cell responses to AZD1222 COVID-19 vaccine. Data came from immunoSEQ multiplex PCR; TCRdb stores just in-frame clones and leaves some out. The sample comprises approximately 100,000 clones, around nine tenths of which are singletons, and 2% to 3% rests with the top ten. Analysis merged second doses at about 4 or about 12 weeks. About this clone itself: Its antigen is unknown.

Findings and caveats of the study: Among those given AZD1222, only six were seropositive at baseline.

The sample was peripheral blood, taken 28 days after the second AZD1222 dose. This sequence was found in an adult who received the AZD1222 COVID-19 vaccine.

CDR3 in DNA: TGTGCCAGCAGCCCCAGCGGGGCCCTTAGCACAGATACGCAGTATTTT. Protein product: CASSPSGALSTDTQYF. The J gene is TRBJ2-3, the V gene TRBV7-6, with 7 positions matching TRBD2. In germline, CDR1 is SGHVS, CDR2 FNYEAQ. Trimming removed 5 bases from V and 0 bases from J; junction bases left unmatched: 8. This CDR3 region has 16 residues.